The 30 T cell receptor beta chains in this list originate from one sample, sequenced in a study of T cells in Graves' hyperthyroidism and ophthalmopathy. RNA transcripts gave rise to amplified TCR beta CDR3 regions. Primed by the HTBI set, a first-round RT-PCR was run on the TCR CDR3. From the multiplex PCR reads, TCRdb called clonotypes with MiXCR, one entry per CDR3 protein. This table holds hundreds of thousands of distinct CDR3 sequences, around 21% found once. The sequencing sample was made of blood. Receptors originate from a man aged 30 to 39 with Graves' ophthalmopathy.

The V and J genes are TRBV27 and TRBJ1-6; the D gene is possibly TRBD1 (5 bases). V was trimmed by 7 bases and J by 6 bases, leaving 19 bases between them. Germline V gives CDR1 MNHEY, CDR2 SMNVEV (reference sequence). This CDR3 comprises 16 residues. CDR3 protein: CASKQGTTVSNSPLHF. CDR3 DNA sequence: TGTGCCAGCAAGCAAGGGACGACGGTGTCTAATTCACCCCTCCACTTT.

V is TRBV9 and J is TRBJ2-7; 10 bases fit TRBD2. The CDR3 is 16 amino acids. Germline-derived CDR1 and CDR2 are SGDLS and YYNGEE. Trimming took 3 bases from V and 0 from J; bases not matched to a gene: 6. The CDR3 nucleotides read TGTGCCAGCAGCGCTAGCGGGAGCCAGAGCTCCTACGAGCAGTACTTC. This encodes CASSASGSQSSYEQYF. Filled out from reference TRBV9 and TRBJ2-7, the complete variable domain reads DSGVTQTPKHLITATGQRVTLRCSPRSGDLSVYWYQQSLDQGLQFLIQYYNGEERAKGNILERFSAQQFPDLHSELNLSSLELGDSALYFCASSASGSQSSYEQYFGPGTRLTVT.

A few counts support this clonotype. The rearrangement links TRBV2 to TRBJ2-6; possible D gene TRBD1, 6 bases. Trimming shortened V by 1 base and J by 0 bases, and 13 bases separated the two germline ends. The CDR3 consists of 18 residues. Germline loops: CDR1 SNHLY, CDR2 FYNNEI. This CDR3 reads CASSEEPQGFSGANVLTF. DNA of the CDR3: TGTGCCAGCAGTGAAGAGCCACAGGGCTTCTCTGGGGCCAACGTCCTGACTTTC.

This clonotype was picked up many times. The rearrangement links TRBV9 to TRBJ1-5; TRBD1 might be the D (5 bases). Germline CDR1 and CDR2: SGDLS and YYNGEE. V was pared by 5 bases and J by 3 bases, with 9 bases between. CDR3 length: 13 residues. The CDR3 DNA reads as TGTGCCAGCAGTCCAGGGTACAATCAGCCCCAGCATTTT. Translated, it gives CASSPGYNQPQHF.

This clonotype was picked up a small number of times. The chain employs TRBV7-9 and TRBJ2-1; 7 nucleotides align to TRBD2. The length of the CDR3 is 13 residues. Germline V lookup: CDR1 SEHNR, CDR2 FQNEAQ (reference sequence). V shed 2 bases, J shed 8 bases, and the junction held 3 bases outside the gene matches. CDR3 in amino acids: CASSLMGGDEQFF. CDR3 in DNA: TGTGCCAGCAGCTTAATGGGGGGGGATGAGCAGTTCTTC.

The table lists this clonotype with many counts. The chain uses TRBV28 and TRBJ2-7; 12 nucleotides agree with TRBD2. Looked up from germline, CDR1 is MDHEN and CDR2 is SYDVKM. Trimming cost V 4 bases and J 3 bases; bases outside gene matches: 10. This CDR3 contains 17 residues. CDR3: CASSSLLAGGTHYEQYF. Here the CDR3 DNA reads TGTGCCAGCAGTTCTCTCCTAGCGGGAGGGACGCACTACGAGCAGTACTTC.

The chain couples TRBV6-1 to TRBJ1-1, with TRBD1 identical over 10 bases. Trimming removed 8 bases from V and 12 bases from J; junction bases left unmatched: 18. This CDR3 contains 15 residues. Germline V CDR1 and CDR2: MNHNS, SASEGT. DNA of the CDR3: TGTGCCAGCGTGATGAAACCGGGACAGGGGTCGCGGACTTTCTTT. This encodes CASVMKPGQGSRTFF.

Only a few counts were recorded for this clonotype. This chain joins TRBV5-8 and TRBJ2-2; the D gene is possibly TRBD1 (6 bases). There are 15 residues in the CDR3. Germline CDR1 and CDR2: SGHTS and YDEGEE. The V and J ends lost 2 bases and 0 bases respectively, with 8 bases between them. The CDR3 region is CASSFQGTNTGELFF. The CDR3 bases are TGTGCCAGCAGCTTCCAGGGGACGAACACCGGGGAGCTGTTTTTT. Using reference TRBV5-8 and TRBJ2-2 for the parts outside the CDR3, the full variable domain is EAGVTQSPTHLIKTRGQQATLRCSPISGHTSVYWYQQALGLGLQFLLWYDEGEERNRGNFPPRFSGRQFPNYSSELNVNALELEDSALYLCASSFQGTNTGELFFGEGSRLTVL.

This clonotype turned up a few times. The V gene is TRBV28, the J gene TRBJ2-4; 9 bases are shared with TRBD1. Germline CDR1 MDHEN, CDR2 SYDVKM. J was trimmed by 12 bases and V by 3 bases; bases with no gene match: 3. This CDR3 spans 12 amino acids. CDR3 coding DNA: TGTGCCAGCAGTTTGGAGGGACAGGGTCAGTACTTC. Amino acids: CASSLEGQGQYF.

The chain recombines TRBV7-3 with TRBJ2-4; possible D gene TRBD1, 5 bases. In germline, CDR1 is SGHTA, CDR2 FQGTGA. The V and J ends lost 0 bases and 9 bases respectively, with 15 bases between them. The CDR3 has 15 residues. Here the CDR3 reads CASSLTGQGLSIQYF. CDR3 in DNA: TGTGCCAGCAGCTTAACCGGGCAGGGTCTAAGCATTCAGTACTTC.

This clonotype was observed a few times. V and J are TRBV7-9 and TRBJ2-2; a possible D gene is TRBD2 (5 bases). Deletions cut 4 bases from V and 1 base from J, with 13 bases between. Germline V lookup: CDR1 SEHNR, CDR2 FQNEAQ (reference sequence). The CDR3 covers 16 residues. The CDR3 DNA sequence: TGTGCCAGCAGCTCTCGGGGAGCGGAGAACACCGGGGAGCTGTTTTTT. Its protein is CASSSRGAENTGELFF.

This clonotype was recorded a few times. The CDR3 region is CASSSHREPEETQYF. The CDR3 DNA is TGCGCCAGCAGCTCCCACAGGGAACCCGAAGAGACCCAGTACTTC. The rearrangement uses TRBV5-1 and TRBJ2-5; weak D call: TRBD1 (6 bases). Germline V CDR1 and CDR2: SGHRS, YFSETQ. The CDR3 totals 15 residues. Trimming shortened V by 3 bases and J by 3 bases, and 15 bases separated the two germline ends.

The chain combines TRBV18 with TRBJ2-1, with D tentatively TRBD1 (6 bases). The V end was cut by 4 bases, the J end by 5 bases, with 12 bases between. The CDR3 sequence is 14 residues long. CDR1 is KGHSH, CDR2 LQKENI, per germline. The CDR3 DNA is TGTGCCAGCTCACACGGACAGCCTCACAATGAGCAGTTCTTC. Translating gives CASSHGQPHNEQFF.

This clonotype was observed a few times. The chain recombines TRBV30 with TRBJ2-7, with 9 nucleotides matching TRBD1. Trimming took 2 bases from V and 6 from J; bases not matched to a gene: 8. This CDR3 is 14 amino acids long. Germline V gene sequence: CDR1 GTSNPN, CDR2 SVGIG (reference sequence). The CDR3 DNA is TGTGCCTGGAGTCGGGGACAGGGAGGTGGCGAGCAGTACTTC. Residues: CAWSRGQGGGEQYF.

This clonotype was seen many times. The CDR3: CASSLVAGARNEQYF. Written as DNA, the CDR3 is TGCGCCAGCAGCTTGGTCGCGGGAGCGAGGAACGAGCAGTACTTC. The V call is TRBV5-1, the J call TRBJ2-7; 7 bases line up with TRBD2. V lost 0 bases and J lost 5; bases outside the gene matches: 8. In germline, CDR1 is SGHRS, CDR2 YFSETQ. There are 15 residues in the CDR3.

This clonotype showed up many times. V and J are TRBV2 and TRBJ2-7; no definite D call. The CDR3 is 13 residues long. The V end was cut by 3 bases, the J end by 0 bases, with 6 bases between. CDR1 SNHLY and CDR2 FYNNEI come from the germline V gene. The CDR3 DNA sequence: TGTGCCAGCAGTGACCCCAGCTCCTACGAGCAGTACTTC. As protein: CASSDPSSYEQYF.

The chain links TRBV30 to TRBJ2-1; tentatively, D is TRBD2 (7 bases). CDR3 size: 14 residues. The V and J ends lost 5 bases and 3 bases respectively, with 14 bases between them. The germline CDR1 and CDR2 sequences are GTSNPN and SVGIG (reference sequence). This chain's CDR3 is CAWGWGGDYNEQFF. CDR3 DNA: TGTGCCTGGGGGTGGGGGGGCGACTACAATGAGCAGTTCTTC.

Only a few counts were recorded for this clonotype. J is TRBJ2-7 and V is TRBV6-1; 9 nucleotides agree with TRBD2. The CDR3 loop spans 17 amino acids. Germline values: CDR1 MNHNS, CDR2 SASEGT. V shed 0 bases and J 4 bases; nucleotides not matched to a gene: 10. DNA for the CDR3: TGTGCCAGCAGTGAAGCGCTTCGGGCGGGAGGGCGGTACGAGCAGTACTTC. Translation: CASSEALRAGGRYEQYF.

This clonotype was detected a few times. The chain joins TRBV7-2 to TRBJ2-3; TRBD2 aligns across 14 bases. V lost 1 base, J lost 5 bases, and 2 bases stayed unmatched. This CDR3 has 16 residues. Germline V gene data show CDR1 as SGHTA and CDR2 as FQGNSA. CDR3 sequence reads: CASSLVGTSGRDTQYF. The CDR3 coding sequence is TGTGCCAGCAGCTTAGTCGGGACTAGCGGGAGAGATACGCAGTATTTT.

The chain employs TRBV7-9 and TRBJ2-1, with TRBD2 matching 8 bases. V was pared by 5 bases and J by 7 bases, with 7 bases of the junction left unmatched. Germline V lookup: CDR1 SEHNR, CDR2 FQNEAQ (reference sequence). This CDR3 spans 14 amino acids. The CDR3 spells CASSDGGGRNEQFF. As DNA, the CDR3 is TGTGCCAGCAGCGACGGGGGGGGGAGGAATGAGCAGTTCTTC.

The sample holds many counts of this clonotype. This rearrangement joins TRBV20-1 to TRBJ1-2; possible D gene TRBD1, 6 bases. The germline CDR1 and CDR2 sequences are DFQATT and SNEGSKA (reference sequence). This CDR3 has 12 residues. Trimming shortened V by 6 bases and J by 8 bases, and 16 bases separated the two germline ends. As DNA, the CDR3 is TGCAGTGCCGAACAGGGAGTTGTGGGCTACACCTTC. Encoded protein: CSAEQGVVGYTF.

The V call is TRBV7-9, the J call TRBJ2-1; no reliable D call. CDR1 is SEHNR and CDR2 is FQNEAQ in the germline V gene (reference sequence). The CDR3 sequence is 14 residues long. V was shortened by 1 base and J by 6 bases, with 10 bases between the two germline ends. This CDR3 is CASSLGPLFNEQFF. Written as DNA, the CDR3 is TGTGCCAGCAGCTTAGGGCCTCTCTTCAATGAGCAGTTCTTC. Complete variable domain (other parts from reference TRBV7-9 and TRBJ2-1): DTGVSQNPRHKITKRGQNVTFRCDPISEHNRLYWYRQTLGQGPEFLTYFQNEAQLEKSRLLSDRFSAERPKGSFSTLEIQRTEQGDSAMYLCASSLGPLFNEQFFGPGTRLTVL.

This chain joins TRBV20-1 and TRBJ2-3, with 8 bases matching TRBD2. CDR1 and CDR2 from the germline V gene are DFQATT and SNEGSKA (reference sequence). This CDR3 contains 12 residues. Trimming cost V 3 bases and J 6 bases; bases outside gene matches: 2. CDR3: CSASGRGDTQYF. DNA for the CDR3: TGCAGTGCTAGCGGGAGGGGCGATACGCAGTATTTT.

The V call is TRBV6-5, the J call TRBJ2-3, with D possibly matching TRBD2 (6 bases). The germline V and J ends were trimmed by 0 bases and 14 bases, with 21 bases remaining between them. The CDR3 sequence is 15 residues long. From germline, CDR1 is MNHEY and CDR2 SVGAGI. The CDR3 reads CASSYSVAAGLPWYF. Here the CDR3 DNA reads TGTGCCAGCAGTTACTCCGTCGCCGCGGGACTTCCATGGTATTTT.

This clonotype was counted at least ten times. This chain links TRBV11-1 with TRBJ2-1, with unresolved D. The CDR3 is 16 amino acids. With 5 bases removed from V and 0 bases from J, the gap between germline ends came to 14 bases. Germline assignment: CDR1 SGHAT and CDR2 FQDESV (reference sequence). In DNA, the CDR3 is TGTGCCAGCAGCCAGTGGTCAGGTCCCTCCTACAATGAGCAGTTCTTC. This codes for CASSQWSGPSYNEQFF. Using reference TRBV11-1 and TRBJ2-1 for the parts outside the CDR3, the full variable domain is EAEVAQSPRYKITEKSQAVAFWCDPISGHATLYWYRQILGQGPELLVQFQDESVVDDSQLPKDRFSAERLKGVDSTLKIQPAELGDSAMYLCASSQWSGPSYNEQFFGPGTRLTVL.

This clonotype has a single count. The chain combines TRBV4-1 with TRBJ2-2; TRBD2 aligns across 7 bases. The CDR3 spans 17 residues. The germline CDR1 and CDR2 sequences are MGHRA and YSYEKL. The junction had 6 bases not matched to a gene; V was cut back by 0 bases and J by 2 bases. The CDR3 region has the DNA TGCGCCAGCAGCCAAGATGGGAGCGGGGTCAACACCGGGGAGCTGTTTTTT. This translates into CASSQDGSGVNTGELFF.

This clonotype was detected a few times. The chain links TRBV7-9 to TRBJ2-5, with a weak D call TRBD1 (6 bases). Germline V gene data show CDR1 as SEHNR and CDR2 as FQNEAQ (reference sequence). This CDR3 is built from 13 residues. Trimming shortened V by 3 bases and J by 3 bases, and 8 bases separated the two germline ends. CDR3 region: CASSLDSKETQYF. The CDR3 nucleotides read TGTGCCAGCAGCTTGGACAGCAAAGAGACCCAGTACTTC.

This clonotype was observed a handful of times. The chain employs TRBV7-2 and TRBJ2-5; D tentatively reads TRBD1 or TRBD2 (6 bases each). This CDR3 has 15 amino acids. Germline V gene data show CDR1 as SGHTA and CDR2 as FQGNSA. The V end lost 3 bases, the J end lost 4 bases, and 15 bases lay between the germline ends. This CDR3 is CASSFTGYGGETQYF. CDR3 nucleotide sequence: TGTGCCAGCAGCTTCACAGGGTACGGGGGAGAGACCCAGTACTTC.

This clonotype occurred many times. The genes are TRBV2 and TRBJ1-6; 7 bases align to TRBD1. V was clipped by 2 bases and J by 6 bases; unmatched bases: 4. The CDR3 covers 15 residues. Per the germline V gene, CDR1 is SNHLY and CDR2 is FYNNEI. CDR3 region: CASSERRQGNSPLHF. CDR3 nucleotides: TGTGCCAGCAGTGAAAGGAGACAGGGTAATTCACCCCTCCACTTT. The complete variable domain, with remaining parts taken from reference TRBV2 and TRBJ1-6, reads EPEVTQTPSHQVTQMGQEVILRCVPISNHLYFYWYRQILGQKVEFLVSFYNNEISEKSEIFDDQFSVERPDGSNFTLKIRSTKLEDSAMYFCASSERRQGNSPLHFGNGTRLTVT.

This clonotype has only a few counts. The CDR3 bases are TGTGCCAGCAACCCGCAGGGGTCAGAGACCCAGTACTTC. Translated, it gives CASNPQGSETQYF. The chain has TRBV3-1 and TRBJ2-5, with a weak D call TRBD1 (6 bases). CDR3 length equals 13 residues. The ends were cut back, 7 bases at V and 4 bases at J, with 13 bases in the middle. Germline lookup yields CDR1 LGHDT and CDR2 YNNKEL (reference sequence).